This is a list of T cell receptor beta chains from one sample in a study of T cells in Graves' hyperthyroidism and ophthalmopathy. TCRdb called the multiplex PCR reads again in MiXCR, with one record for every CDR3 protein. This table holds over 250,000 distinct CDR3 sequences, under 30% found once. Sample: blood. Receptors were obtained from a man aged 40-49 years with Graves' hyperthyroidism that later progressed to Graves' ophthalmopathy. CDR3s include the opening cysteine and the closing phenylalanine or tryptophan. A D gene is named only where the DNA matches it firmly. Clone size appears in some rows only: once, few, many, or a class for an expanded clone.

d_call	j_call	clone_size	v_call	cdr3_aa	cdr3_nt
NA	TRBJ2-7	many	TRBV20-1	CSASWTEQYF	TGCAGTGCTAGTTGGACAGAGCAGTACTTC
NA	TRBJ1-2	few	TRBV6-2/TRBV6-3	CASSYAVKPEDPYGYTF	TGTGCCAGCAGTTACGCTGTAAAGCCGGAAGATCCCTATGGCTACACCTTC
NA	TRBJ2-5	many	TRBV5-1	CASSSFRMSMVQETQYF	TGCGCCAGCAGCTCTTTCAGGATGAGTATGGTTCAAGAGACCCAGTACTTC
NA	TRBJ1-5	many	TRBV6-1	CASSEYSNQPQHF	TGTGCCAGCAGTGAATATAGCAATCAGCCCCAGCATTTT
TRBD2	TRBJ2-7	many	TRBV7-9	CASSYPGGGVYEQYF	TGTGCCAGCAGCTACCCCGGGGGGGGCGTCTACGAGCAGTACTTC
NA	TRBJ2-7	NA	TRBV7-8	CASSLDLAASQEQYF	TGTGCCAGCAGCTTAGATCTAGCCGCCTCCCAGGAGCAGTACTTC
NA	TRBJ2-2	few	TRBV6-1	CASIVQAHTGELFF	TGTGCCAGCATCGTACAGGCCCACACCGGGGAGCTGTTTTTT
NA	TRBJ2-2	many	TRBV20-1	CSAPRPDRAWNTGELFF	TGCAGTGCCCCCCGTCCGGACCGTGCGTGGAACACCGGGGAGCTGTTTTTT
NA	TRBJ1-5	many	TRBV11-2	CASSPWGGADQPQHF	TGTGCCAGCAGCCCTTGGGGGGGGGCGGATCAGCCCCAGCATTTT
NA	TRBJ1-3	many	TRBV6-4	CASSTLPGLSSGNTIYF	TGTGCCAGCAGCACCCTACCTGGACTGAGCTCTGGAAACACCATATATTTT
NA	TRBJ1-2	NA	TRBV6-5	CASSYVGDAGYTF	TGTGCCAGCAGTTACGTAGGGGATGCTGGCTACACCTTC
NA	TRBJ1-5	many	TRBV15	CATSTALSNQPQHF	TGTGCCACCAGCACCGCCTTGAGCAATCAGCCCCAGCATTTT
NA	TRBJ1-2	many	TRBV7-9	CASNRGGGYTF	TGTGCCAGCAACCGTGGCGGAGGCTACACCTTC
NA	TRBJ1-2	few	TRBV12-3/TRBV12-4	CASIIQGRGGYTF	TGTGCCAGCATTATACAGGGAAGAGGTGGCTACACCTTC
TRBD1	TRBJ1-5	many	TRBV3-1	CASSLTTGTDQPQHF	TGTGCCAGCAGCCTAACGACAGGGACGGATCAGCCCCAGCATTTT
NA	TRBJ1-1	NA	TRBV14	CASSQDDWHEAFF	TGTGCCAGCAGCCAAGATGATTGGCATGAAGCTTTCTTT
TRBD1	TRBJ2-7	NA	TRBV9	CASSVAGTGGGEQYF	TGTGCCAGCAGCGTAGCTGGGACAGGGGGAGGCGAGCAGTACTTC
NA	TRBJ1-6	many	TRBV7-2	CASRTTTNNSPLHF	TGTGCCAGCAGGACGACAACGAATAATTCACCCCTCCACTTT
NA	TRBJ2-4	many	TRBV18	CASSPLGGRKNIQYF	TGTGCCAGCTCACCATTGGGGGGCAGAAAAAACATTCAGTACTTC
TRBD2	TRBJ2-5	many	TRBV3-1	CASSQVSPIGLAETQYF	TGTGCCAGCAGCCAAGTTAGTCCCATAGGACTAGCGGAGACCCAGTACTTC
NA	TRBJ1-2	NA	TRBV15	CATSIFDNADYGYTF	TGTGCCACCAGCATCTTTGACAATGCTGACTATGGCTACACCTTC
NA	TRBJ2-5	NA	TRBV6-4	CASSTGVGETQYF	TGTGCCAGCAGTACCGGGGTAGGAGAGACCCAGTACTTC
NA	TRBJ1-1	few	TRBV6-1	CASRRVPNTEAFF	TGTGCCAGCAGAAGGGTCCCGAACACTGAAGCTTTCTTT
NA	TRBJ1-2	many	TRBV4-1	CASSQALTGPIYGYTF	TGCGCCAGCAGCCAAGCGCTGACAGGACCAATCTATGGCTACACCTTC
NA	TRBJ2-5	few	TRBV20-1	CSAEATGARETQYF	TGCAGTGCTGAGGCGACGGGGGCTCGAGAGACCCAGTACTTC
NA	TRBJ2-2	many	TRBV19	CASSMAGRGELFF	TGTGCCAGTAGTATGGCCGGCCGAGGGGAGCTGTTTTTT
TRBD2	TRBJ2-5	few	TRBV30	CASGLAGGRGQETQYF	TGTGCCTCGGGACTAGCGGGAGGGCGCGGTCAAGAGACCCAGTACTTC
NA	TRBJ1-2	many	TRBV2	CASSETADGYTF	TGTGCCAGCAGTGAAACGGCTGATGGCTACACCTTC
NA	TRBJ2-7	many	TRBV28	CASSLPRTADSYEQYF	TGTGCCAGCAGTTTACCCCGGACAGCCGACTCCTACGAGCAGTACTTC